The 3 T cell receptor beta chains listed next were all sequenced from one sample in a study of cytomegalovirus exposure and HLA in healthy donors. Primers for the PCR totalled 60 Vbeta and 13 Jbeta. The method was immunoSEQ multiplex PCR; TCRdb's version includes in-frame clones alone and lacks a portion of them. The sample comprises about 160,000 clones, 80% to 85% of which are singletons, and approximately 1.2% rests with the top ten. The sample was PBMCs. The receptors here all came from a boy aged 2 to 9 in good health and CMV-seronegative.

The rearrangement uses TRBV5-5 and TRBJ1-2; possible D gene TRBD1, 6 bases. Trimming left V 0 bases short and J 8 bases short, with 14 bases between. CDR3 length: 14 amino acids. The germline gives CDR1 SGHKS, CDR2 YYEKEE (reference sequence). The CDR3 loop is CASSLEQGPRGYTF. The CDR3 coding sequence is TGTGCCAGCAGCTTGGAACAGGGACCAAGAGGCTACACCTTC.

This clone was detected a few times. The CDR3 DNA reads TGTGCCAGCAGCCCGAGGGCAGGGGTTGTTGAAGATACGCAGTATTTT. Its translation: CASSPRAGVVEDTQYF. The rearrangement links TRBV5-4 to TRBJ2-3; maybe TRBD1 (6 bases). Trimming removed 4 bases from V and 5 bases from J, with 20 bases in between. The germline CDR1 and CDR2 sequences are SGHNT and YYREEE (reference sequence). This CDR3 is 16 amino acids long.

Regarding this clone: This sample also contains other DNA sequences that code for the same CDR3. The chain combines TRBV19 with TRBJ1-1; D not resolved. Germline CDR1 LNHDA, CDR2 SQIVND (reference sequence). The CDR3 spans 13 residues. Deletions cut 1 base from V and 3 bases from J, with 6 bases between. The CDR3 region has the DNA TGTGCCAGTAGTATAGTCGGAGACACTGAAGCTTTCTTT. It yields the protein CASSIVGDTEAFF.